Each of the 21 T cell receptor beta chains below was sequenced from the same sample in a study of OX40 agonist ivuxolimab in advanced cancers. Preparation of the library involved the immunoSEQ multiplex PCR assay. TCRdb limited this immuneACCESS table to in-frame rearrangements with V and J called. A share of clones is missing; checked studies link under half to unresolved V genes, and the rest is unexplained. The sample yields roughly 32,000 clones; over 85% were counted once. The top ten constitute roughly 28% of the sample. The source material was CD4+ or CD8+ T cells sorted from blood, sampled in a trial of the OX40 agonist ivuxolimab. These receptors originate from an adult with an advanced solid tumor such as melanoma, head and neck, liver or kidney cancer.

The chain has TRBV7-9 and TRBJ2-7; 7 bases match TRBD2. Trimming at V came to 0 bases and at J to 3 bases, leaving 8 bases not matched to a gene. In germline, CDR1 is SEHNR, CDR2 FQNEAQ (reference sequence). There are 16 residues in the CDR3. CDR3 bases: TGTGCCAGCAGCTTAGCCGGCCTAGCGGCTAACTACGAGCAGTACTTC. It encodes CASSLAGLAANYEQYF.

This rearrangement joins TRBV28 to TRBJ2-5, with 11 bases that match TRBD2. CDR1 and CDR2 (germline): MDHEN, SYDVKM. This CDR3 contains 15 residues. The V segment lost 3 bases and the J segment 4 bases; nucleotides outside the gene matches: 4. The CDR3 is CASSFGLAGSETQYF. The DNA for the CDR3 is TGTGCCAGCAGTTTCGGACTAGCGGGCTCAGAGACCCAGTACTTC.

This clone was seen a handful of times. The V gene is TRBV5-6, the J gene TRBJ2-1; tentative D call: TRBD2 (5 bases). Germline V gene lookup returns CDR1 SGHDT and CDR2 YYEEEE. CDR3 length equals 13 residues. Deletions cut 0 bases from V and 10 bases from J, with 11 bases between. The CDR3 region is CASSLVAPGEQFF. CDR3 nucleotide sequence: TGTGCCAGCAGCTTGGTGGCTCCGGGAGAGCAGTTCTTC.

V is TRBV4-1 and J is TRBJ2-6; D remains unclear. Germline V CDR1 and CDR2: MGHRA, YSYEKL. The V and J ends lost 3 bases and 0 bases respectively, with 3 bases between them. The CDR3 loop spans 14 amino acids. The chain's CDR3 is CASSQNSGANVLTF. CDR3 nucleotides: TGCGCCAGCAGCCAGAACTCTGGGGCCAACGTCCTGACTTTC.

This clone appeared once. J is TRBJ1-4 and V is TRBV7-9, with D unclear. The germline gives CDR1 SEHNR, CDR2 FQNEAQ (reference sequence). CDR3 length equals 13 residues. The ends were cut back, 5 bases at V and 4 bases at J, with 8 bases in the middle. CDR3 bases: TGTGCCAGCAGCCTGTCCCTTAATGAAAAACTGTTTTTT. It codes for CASSLSLNEKLFF.

The gene calls are TRBV27 and TRBJ2-7; D ambiguous. The length of the CDR3 is 14 residues. Germline CDR1 and CDR2: MNHEY and SMNVEV (reference sequence). Trimming took off 4 bases at V and 2 bases at J, with 12 bases between the two ends. The CDR3 is CASSSGLHTYEQYF. CDR3 DNA sequence: TGTGCCAGCAGTTCAGGCCTCCATACCTACGAGCAGTACTTC.

J is TRBJ2-7 and V is TRBV5-5; perhaps TRBD2 as D (5 bases). V shed 4 bases and J shed 0 bases, with 11 bases lying between them. Germline CDR1 SGHKS, CDR2 YYEKEE (reference sequence). The CDR3 runs 14 residues. The CDR3 nucleotides read TGTGCCAGCAGCATCAGCGGCGGCTCCTACGAGCAGTACTTC. Its translation: CASSISGGSYEQYF.

In regard to this clone: The germline gene is not matched at one end of the junction; a read error may be the cause. The genes are TRBV7-7 and TRBJ2-5, with TRBD1 matching 9 bases. Germline CDR1 and CDR2: SSHAT and FNYEAQ (reference sequence). This CDR3 comprises 15 residues. CDR3: CASSLVGTGRETQYF. In DNA, the CDR3 is TGTGCTAGCAGCTTAGTGGGGACAGGGAGAGAGACCCAGTACTTC. Drawing the rest from reference TRBV7-7 and TRBJ2-5, the complete variable domain is GAGVSQSPRYKVTKRGQDVTLRCDPISSHATLYWYQQALGQGPEFLTYFNYEAQPDKSGLPSDRFSAERPEGSISTLTIQRTEQRDSAMYRCASSLVGTGRETQYFGPGTRLLVL.

The chain joins TRBV7-6 to TRBJ2-7; TRBD2 matches 9 bases. The CDR3 extends over 16 amino acids. The V segment lost 2 bases and the J segment 7 bases; nucleotides outside the gene matches: 12. The germline CDR1 and CDR2 sequences are SGHVS and FNYEAQ. The CDR3 region has the DNA TGTGCCAGCAGCTTATGGCGGGAGGGTAACGCGGGGGAGCAGTACTTC. Its protein is CASSLWREGNAGEQYF.

This rearrangement joins TRBV5-6 to TRBJ2-7, with unresolved D. Germline lookup yields CDR1 SGHDT and CDR2 YYEEEE. Trimming removed 1 base at V and 3 bases at J, with 8 bases between. CDR3 length: 13 amino acids. This chain's CDR3 is CASSLSANYEQYF. The CDR3, as DNA: TGTGCCAGCAGCTTGTCTGCAAACTACGAGCAGTACTTC.

The CDR3: CASSPNSYEQYF. The CDR3 nucleotides read TGCGCCAGCAGCCCCAACTCCTACGAGCAGTACTTC. The chain has TRBV5-1 and TRBJ2-7, with D uncertain. V was cut by 4 bases and J by 0 bases, with 5 bases left in between. Germline lookup yields CDR1 SGHRS and CDR2 YFSETQ. CDR3 length equals 12 residues.

Worth noting for this clone: Mismatch with germline at one junction end may stem from a read error. The rearrangement uses TRBV7-7 and TRBJ2-7; weak D call: TRBD2 (6 bases). The CDR3 totals 13 residues. Germline V gene lookup returns CDR1 SSHAT and CDR2 FNYEAQ (reference sequence). The CDR3 bases are TGTGCTAGCAGCTCCGGGGGTCCCCACGAGCAGTACTTC. Its protein product is CASSSGGPHEQYF.

V usage is TRBV27 and J usage is TRBJ2-1, with D unclear. V shed 1 base and J shed 6 bases, with 10 bases lying between them. The CDR3 length is 14 residues. Germline lookup yields CDR1 MNHEY and CDR2 SMNVEV (reference sequence). The DNA for the CDR3 is TGTGCCAGCAGTTTATTTAGCACCTCCAATGAGCAGTTCTTC. This sequence encodes CASSLFSTSNEQFF.

The rearrangement uses TRBV9 and TRBJ2-2; possibly TRBD1 or TRBD2 for D (5 bases each). V was pared by 3 bases and J by 6 bases, with 9 bases between. The CDR3 runs to 13 residues. The germline V gene encodes CDR1 SGDLS and CDR2 YYNGEE. The CDR3: CASSGLGAGELFF. CDR3 in DNA: TGTGCCAGCAGCGGCTTGGGGGCCGGGGAGCTGTTTTTT.

The chain is built from TRBV19 and TRBJ2-3; D is unclear. Germline CDR1 LNHDA, CDR2 SQIVND (reference sequence). Trimming removed 4 bases from V and 6 bases from J, with 14 bases in between. The CDR3 runs 14 residues. The CDR3 loop reads CASSTNVLGDTQYF. The CDR3 bases are TGTGCCAGTAGTACCAACGTCCTGGGGGATACGCAGTATTTT.

This chain uses TRBV27 with TRBJ2-2; 7 bases match TRBD2. Per the germline V gene, CDR1 is MNHEY and CDR2 is SMNVEV (reference sequence). The CDR3 sequence is 13 residues long. The ends lost 1 base at V and 7 bases at J; junction bases unmatched: 0. The CDR3 sequence is CASSLWEGGELFF. CDR3 sequence (DNA): TGTGCCAGCAGTTTATGGGAGGGCGGGGAGCTGTTTTTT.

This clone showed up just once. CDR3: CAWSENNEQFF. The CDR3 region has the DNA TGTGCCTGGAGTGAAAACAATGAGCAGTTCTTC. This chain links TRBV30 with TRBJ2-1; D remains ambiguous. V was shortened by 1 base and J by 5 bases, with 3 bases between the two germline ends. The CDR3 length is 11 residues. Germline lookup yields CDR1 GTSNPN and CDR2 SVGIG (reference sequence).

The chain combines TRBV6-5 with TRBJ1-2; maybe TRBD1 (5 bases). Deletions cut 0 bases from V and 2 bases from J, with 10 bases between. The CDR3 is 15 amino acids. Germline lookup yields CDR1 MNHEY and CDR2 SVGAGI. Here the CDR3 reads CASSYSNRLNYGYTF. DNA of the CDR3: TGTGCCAGCAGTTACTCAAACAGGTTAAACTATGGCTACACCTTC.

V is TRBV5-4 and J is TRBJ2-7; weak D call: TRBD1 (6 bases). Germline V lookup: CDR1 SGHNT, CDR2 YYREEE (reference sequence). This CDR3 is built from 14 residues. The V end lost 0 bases, the J end lost 5 bases, and 12 bases lay between the germline ends. The CDR3 protein is CASSLGQGLDEQYF. CDR3 DNA: TGTGCCAGCAGCTTGGGCCAGGGGCTTGACGAGCAGTACTTC.

V gene TRBV9 combines with J gene TRBJ2-1, with D possibly TRBD1 on 6 matching bases. CDR1 is SGDLS, CDR2 YYNGEE, per germline. V lost 0 bases, J lost 2 bases, and 9 bases lay in between. This CDR3 has 15 residues. CDR3 DNA: TGTGCCAGCAGCGTAGACGCAGGGGCCTACAATGAGCAGTTCTTC. Translating gives CASSVDAGAYNEQFF.

The chain has TRBV5-1 and TRBJ1-2, with D unresolved. Germline V gene lookup returns CDR1 SGHRS and CDR2 YFSETQ. The CDR3 is made up of 14 amino acids. V lost 1 base and J 8 bases, leaving 15 bases between the germline ends. The CDR3 DNA is TGCGCCAGCAGCTTGTCAGGACCCACGGGGGGCTACACCTTC. Translating it yields CASSLSGPTGGYTF.